This TCR beta chain was captured in a study of T cells after somatic rescue of genetic block. This CDR3 region has 15 residues. Trimming at V came to 2 bases and at J to 2 bases, leaving 2 bases not matched to a gene. Germline values: CDR1 MGHRA, CDR2 YSYEKL. TCRdb's copy holds only in-frame clones and misses some; the assay was immunoSEQ multiplex PCR. The sample holds over 95,000 clones, 75% to 95% seen once. The TCR was taken from a woman aged 18-29 years. The chain employs TRBV4-1 and TRBJ2-2; 7 nucleotides align to TRBD1. The sample comprised peripheral blood mononuclear cells (PBMCs). As DNA, the CDR3 is TGCGCCAGCAGCCAAAGAGGGGGCAACACCGGGGAGCTGTTTTTT. Amino acids: CASSQRGGNTGELFF.